The T cell receptor beta chain under discussion was sequenced for a study of shared clonotypes between healthy human individuals. General observations from the study: Naive subsets tended to show greater estimated richness than memory subsets. Non-shared clonotypes had lower generation probabilities than those shared by all four donors.

With respect to this clone: Its antigen is unidentified.

There are 16 residues in the CDR3. The V segment lost 5 bases and the J segment 1 base; nucleotides outside the gene matches: 5. Germline-derived CDR1 and CDR2 are MNHEY and SMNVEV (reference sequence). Data came from immunoSEQ multiplex PCR; TCRdb stores just in-frame clones and leaves some out. The repertoire consists of roughly 2.1 million clones, with about 93% occurring once and the leading ten covering around 1.7%. The naive CD8 subset, CD45RO-negative cells positively selected for CCR7, excluded terminally differentiated effector memory CD45RA+ cells. Donors comprised healthy HIV-negative adults lacking recent acute infections or vaccinations.

The receptor's source is a man between 18 and 35 years old in good health. Some clones in this sample may be carry-over from other donors' samples. V is TRBV27 and J is TRBJ2-1; 10 nucleotides agree with TRBD2. Material for sequencing was naive CD8+ T cells from PBMCs. CDR3 loop: CASSLGAGGSYNEQFF. CDR3 nucleotide sequence: TGTGCCAGCAGTCTGGGAGCGGGAGGGTCCTACAATGAGCAGTTCTTC.